This T cell receptor (beta chain) emerged from a study of stem cell transplantation in POMP-related autoinflammatory disease (dated by TCRdb to the early 2020s). With respect to the entire study: The study hypothesis was that defective thymoproteasomes impair MHC class I-dependent CD8+ T-cell differentiation and positive selection, which skews the TRB repertoire. After transplant, 100% donor engraftment of neutrophils and platelets through one year was shown by DNA chimerism analysis. Before transplant, CD4+ naive T-cell skewing, low CD8+ T-cell proportions, and reduced T-cell cytokine secretion were observed in patients. The effect of POMP deficiency on T-cell receptor beta repertoire diversity and CDR3 characteristics was assessed using high-throughput TRB sequencing. Points the paper makes about the study in general: PRAID patients trended toward lower TRB diversity and higher clonality across all analyzed T-cell subsets. A restricted number of unique TRB V-J gene pairings was observed in PRAID patients. In PRAID patients, the trend toward increased clonality and lower diversity reached statistical significance only for regulatory T cells.

Sample time point, as interpreted from the label and publication: after hematopoietic stem cell transplant. PRAID was marked by prominent immunodeficiency together with autoinflammation. T-cell subsets (conventional T cells, CD8+ T cells, regulatory T cells, T follicular helper cells) were sorted before TRB sequencing. Receptor amplification or capture employed the immunoSEQ multiplex PCR assay. Processing in the source paper ran as follows. Repertoire diversity was quantified with Shannon entropy, accounting for clonal size distribution. The Gini-Simpson index (Simpson_1-D) served as the measure of how unequally clonotypes were distributed. TCRdb holds this immuneACCESS table with in-frame rearrangements only. Some clones are missing; in checked studies, unresolved V genes explain under half, and the rest has no known cause. From that table come the V and J calls and clone size; the DNA was used to work out D and trimming. For this sample there are more than 8,500 clones; around 75% appear just once. The top ten constitute around 5% of the sample.

A note on this clone: No cognate antigen has been identified for it. Per-base quality was not reported, and no clone a single base away is much larger than it.

Based on the germline V gene (reference sequence), the CDR1 and CDR2 sequences are LNHDA and SQIVND. The germline ends are 18 bases apart after V is trimmed by 5 bases and J by 2 bases. The CDR3 sequence holds 16 residues, the cysteine and phenylalanine included. The kept DNA is CDR3 alone, 48 bases in frame from the first base. The source of this sequence is a human patient with POMP-related autoinflammation and immune dysregulation (PRAID). Some T cells may derive from the graft donor when a transplant has been performed. The sequence is built from TRBV19 and TRBJ1-1, with a tentative D gene TRBD1 over 6 matching bases. This material consisted of CD4+ T cells from PBMCs, taken after stem cell transplantation. CDR3 reads: CASSSITGIGNTEAFF. The nucleotides read TGTGCCAGTAGTTCGATTACAGGGATAGGTAACACTGAAGCTTTCTTT.